This TCR beta chain was recovered during a study of long-term antiretroviral therapy in people with HIV. Study-wide points: Possibly under older ART regimens, blood was drawn between the mid-2000s and the late 2010s. Post-treatment diversity went higher with ART but stayed below transplant donor controls.

The libraries were made with immunoSEQ v3.0 at survey level. Profiled with immunoSEQ multiplex PCR; TCRdb holds only in-frame clones, not every one. The sample lists under 45,000 clones, 75% to 90% occurring once. The CDR3 loop spans 15 amino acids. V lost 0 bases and J 4 bases, leaving 12 bases between the germline ends. CDR1 and CDR2 from the germline V gene are SGHDN and FVKESK. This clone was detected only a few times. Antigen: not known. There were no participants with HIV treated outside the United States. The input for sequencing was unsorted PBMCs, taken 1 year after starting antiretroviral therapy. The rearrangement links TRBV14 to TRBJ1-2, with no clear D. The origin of this receptor is a man between 18 and 29 years old with HIV. The chain's CDR3 is CASSQDLGTFYGYTF. The DNA of the CDR3 is TGTGCCAGCAGCCAAGACCTCGGTACCTTCTATGGCTACACCTTC.